This entry is about one T cell receptor beta chain. Its specificity is not known. Some clones are missing from TCRdb's copy, which holds only in-frame ones; the method was immunoSEQ multiplex PCR. Among about 86,000 clones listed, about nine tenths were seen once. This sample is drawn from a study of T cell responses to AZD1222 COVID-19 vaccine. Whole-study results and caveats: The breadth and depth of Spike-specific TCRs increased once two AZD1222 doses had been given. Only after the peak T cell response were repertoires sampled. There were mostly white British donors and more females than males, and clonal diversity was possibly underestimated.

CDR3 length: 13 amino acids. The germline V gene has CDR1 LGHDT and CDR2 YNNKEL (reference sequence). The germline V and J ends were trimmed by 3 bases and 12 bases, with 17 bases remaining between them. The receptor was derived from an adult who received the AZD1222 COVID-19 vaccine. Sequenced here: peripheral blood, sampled 28 days after the second AZD1222 dose. The J gene is TRBJ1-1, the V gene TRBV3-1 (or the pseudogene TRBV3-2); D is unresolved. The CDR3 DNA reads as TGTGCCAGCAGCCAGTGGACTGAGGATTTGACTTTCTTT. This translates into CASSQWTEDLTFF.